This TCR beta chain was profiled in a study of blood T cell repertoires in COVID-19. In the study overall: Nucleic acid was either cDNA or gDNA, and it came from T cells, B-cell-depleted T cells, or PBMCs.

The V end was cut by 3 bases, the J end by 4 bases, with 9 bases between. The CDR3 has 13 amino acids. Produced via immunoSEQ multiplex PCR; TCRdb's table is partial and in-frame only. The sample consists of approximately 300,000 clones, around 91% of them appearing once. This clone was recorded only once. This TCR came from a woman in her thirties or forties with COVID-19, enrolled during active disease. Material for sequencing was peripheral blood. The rearrangement links TRBV12-3 or TRBV12-4 to TRBJ1-1; perhaps TRBD1 as D (6 bases). The CDR3 protein is CASSFRTATEAFF. In DNA, the CDR3 is TGTGCCAGCAGTTTCCGGACAGCCACTGAAGCTTTCTTT.